This T cell receptor (beta chain) stems from a study of regulatory T cells in long-lasting Graves disease. Libraries of TCR beta came from iRepertoire HTBI primers plus Arm-PCR of CDR3 regions. One entry per CDR3 protein, called by TCRdb with MiXCR from the multiplex PCR reads. The sample has some 370,000 distinct CDR3 sequences; roughly 10% are singletons. Time point here: newly diagnosed GD, antithyroid drugs for less than 3 months. RNA from PBMCs was the source of the TCR library. These records were also assigned to another study, of T cells in Graves' hyperthyroidism and ophthalmopathy.

The material was peripheral blood mononuclear cells (PBMCs), obtained at new diagnosis, from a patient treated with antithyroid drugs. This TCR was sampled from a woman between 18 and 29 years old with Graves disease.

CDR3 DNA: TGTGCCAGCAGTTTTGACAGGCACACCAGCACAGATACGCAGTATTTT. This gives the protein CASSFDRHTSTDTQYF. This sequence joins TRBV28 and TRBJ2-3, with D possibly being TRBD1 (6 bases). CDR1 and CDR2 from the germline V gene are MDHEN and SYDVKM. The CDR3 is 16 amino acids. Trimming took 3 bases from V and 0 from J, leaving 13 bases between them.